The TCR beta chain described here comes from a study of T cell responses to AZD1222 COVID-19 vaccine. With V trimmed by 6 bases and J by 5 bases, 6 bases remained unmatched. CDR1 and CDR2 from the germline V gene are MRHNA and SNTAGT. The CDR3 contains 14 residues. Data came from immunoSEQ multiplex PCR; TCRdb stores just in-frame clones and leaves some out. Among around 150,000 clones listed, approximately 90% were seen once. J is TRBJ2-2 and V is TRBV6-4; 7 nucleotides match TRBD1. The sequences come from peripheral blood, collected on day 0 of AZD1222 vaccination. The sequence came from an adult in good health. The chain's CDR3 is CASSRDSETGELFF. Written as DNA, the CDR3 is TGTGCCAGCAGCAGGGACAGTGAAACCGGGGAGCTGTTTTTT.